What follows is one T cell receptor (beta chain) and its context. Its antigen is undetermined. The record originates from a study of T-cell memory formation after mild COVID-19. At the level of the study: Each donor largely had its own TCR clusters. Study-wide findings and caveats: Chiefly within CM and EM were the contracting CD4+ clones; CD8+ ones were within EMRA. The authors did not confirm SARS-CoV-2 specificity of second-wave clones peaking day 37.

TCRdb re-called the 5' RACE reads with MiXCR, one entry per CDR3 protein. The data contain 350,000 to 450,000 distinct CDR3 sequences, more than 20% of them seen just once; the ten biggest clones take up around 9.5%. Sequenced: PBMCs or a T cell subset sorted from them (not recorded which). The receptor's source is an adult woman who had mild COVID-19 (a few samples of this study predate the infection). Cell type and time point are not known.

The CDR3 spells CASSLAWRGAPNEQFF. The CDR3 DNA follows: TGTGCCAGCAGCTTAGCGTGGCGGGGGGCCCCCAATGAGCAGTTCTTC. This chain uses TRBV7-9 with TRBJ2-1; 8 nucleotides agree with TRBD2. This CDR3 contains 16 residues. V was pared by 0 bases and J by 6 bases, with 7 bases of the junction left unmatched. Germline CDR1 and CDR2: SEHNR and FQNEAQ (reference sequence). Full variable domain (remainder filled in from reference TRBV7-9 and TRBJ2-1): DTGVSQNPRHKITKRGQNVTFRCDPISEHNRLYWYRQTLGQGPEFLTYFQNEAQLEKSRLLSDRFSAERPKGSFSTLEIQRTEQGDSAMYLCASSLAWRGAPNEQFFGPGTRLTVL.